These T cell receptor beta chains were read from a single sample in a study of memory CD4+ T cells and cytomegalovirus serostatus. Some clones are missing from TCRdb's copy, which holds only in-frame ones; the method was immunoSEQ multiplex PCR. The sample gives around 57,000 clones, over 60% of which show up once; around 0.53% is in the top ten. The specimen was memory CD4+ T cells from blood. The receptors originated from an adult in good health and CMV-seronegative. Some clones in this sample may be carry-over from other donors' samples. Each CDR3 is given with its conserved first and last residue. D genes are given only for firm matches. The size entry is marked missing in some rows and otherwise reads once, few, many or a size class.

v_gene: TRBV5-6
d_gene: TRBD1
j_gene: TRBJ1-4
abundance: .
CDR3aa: CASSLTGQGPDEKLFF
CDR3nt: TGTGCCAGCAGCTTGACGGGACAGGGGCCGGACGAAAAACTGTTTTTT

v_gene: TRBV30
d_gene: .
j_gene: TRBJ2-7
abundance: .
CDR3aa: CAMAEQYF
CDR3nt: TGTGCCATGGCCGAGCAGTACTTC

v_gene: TRBV5-1
d_gene: .
j_gene: TRBJ1-3
abundance: .
CDR3aa: CASSVTGTQRPGNTIYF
CDR3nt: TGCGCCAGCAGCGTAACCGGGACTCAAAGGCCTGGAAACACCATATATTTT

v_gene: TRBV11-2
d_gene: TRBD1
j_gene: TRBJ2-2
abundance: .
CDR3aa: CASSLVLQTGGYTGELFF
CDR3nt: TGTGCCAGCAGCTTAGTTCTACAAACAGGGGGCTACACCGGGGAGCTGTTTTTT

v_gene: TRBV10-3
d_gene: TRBD2
j_gene: TRBJ2-1
abundance: .
CDR3aa: CAISEMTSGTLWGEQFF
CDR3nt: TGTGCCATCAGTGAGATGACTAGCGGGACCCTCTGGGGTGAGCAGTTCTTC

v_gene: TRBV30
d_gene: .
j_gene: TRBJ2-4
abundance: .
CDR3aa: CAWLPPGAGRHIQYF
CDR3nt: TGTGCCTGGCTCCCGCCGGGGGCAGGCCGGCACATTCAGTACTTC

v_gene: TRBV7-9
d_gene: .
j_gene: TRBJ1-5
abundance: few
CDR3aa: CASSPPGSQPQHF
CDR3nt: TGTGCCAGCAGCCCCCCGGGCAGTCAGCCCCAGCATTTT

v_gene: TRBV2
d_gene: .
j_gene: TRBJ1-1
abundance: .
CDR3aa: CASRTLGGAGAFF
CDR3nt: TGTGCCAGCAGAACTTTAGGGGGTGCTGGGGCTTTCTTT

v_gene: TRBV5-1
d_gene: .
j_gene: TRBJ2-1
abundance: .
CDR3aa: CASSLGASSYNEQFF
CDR3nt: TGCGCCAGCAGCTTGGGTGCTAGCTCCTACAATGAGCAGTTCTTC

v_gene: TRBV4-1
d_gene: TRBD1
j_gene: TRBJ1-5
abundance: .
CDR3aa: CASSQLAQGKLGQPQHF
CDR3nt: TGCGCCAGCAGCCAATTAGCACAGGGGAAATTGGGTCAGCCCCAGCATTTT

v_gene: TRBV28
d_gene: .
j_gene: TRBJ1-3
abundance: .
CDR3aa: CASSFRNTIYF
CDR3nt: TGTGCCAGCAGTTTCAGAAACACCATATATTTT

v_gene: TRBV5-1
d_gene: TRBD1
j_gene: TRBJ1-4
abundance: .
CDR3aa: CASSLQGWGEKLFF
CDR3nt: TGCGCCAGCAGCTTACAGGGGTGGGGTGAAAAACTGTTTTTT

v_gene: TRBV27
d_gene: .
j_gene: TRBJ2-2
abundance: .
CDR3aa: CASSLRGRPGELFF
CDR3nt: TGTGCCAGCAGTTTAAGAGGTCGGCCCGGGGAGCTGTTTTTT

v_gene: TRBV6-6
d_gene: .
j_gene: TRBJ1-1
abundance: .
CDR3aa: CASSPREMGTEAFF
CDR3nt: TGTGCCAGCAGCCCCAGGGAGATGGGCACTGAAGCTTTCTTT

v_gene: TRBV5-1
d_gene: .
j_gene: TRBJ1-2
abundance: .
CDR3aa: CASSSGGLLLANYGYTF
CDR3nt: TGCGCCAGCAGTTCGGGGGGCCTCCTATTAGCTAACTATGGCTACACCTTC

v_gene: TRBV7-2
d_gene: .
j_gene: TRBJ2-5
abundance: .
CDR3aa: CASRGSGIETQYF
CDR3nt: TGTGCCAGTAGGGGTTCTGGTATAGAGACCCAGTACTTC

v_gene: TRBV5-1
d_gene: .
j_gene: TRBJ1-4
abundance: .
CDR3aa: CASSSDSTDEKLFF
CDR3nt: TGCGCCAGCAGCTCAGACAGTACAGACGAAAAACTGTTTTTT

v_gene: TRBV9
d_gene: TRBD1
j_gene: TRBJ1-2
abundance: few
CDR3aa: CASSVGTGGYYGYTF
CDR3nt: TGTGCCAGCAGCGTGGGGACAGGGGGCTACTATGGCTACACCTTC

v_gene: TRBV9
d_gene: TRBD1
j_gene: TRBJ1-1
abundance: .
CDR3aa: CASSVVGGTGTEAFF
CDR3nt: TGTGCCAGCAGCGTAGTAGGAGGGACAGGCACTGAAGCTTTCTTT

v_gene: TRBV6-1
d_gene: TRBD2
j_gene: TRBJ2-7
abundance: once
CDR3aa: CASSVPSGTREQYF
CDR3nt: TGTGCCAGCAGTGTACCTAGCGGGACTCGCGAGCAGTACTTC

v_gene: TRBV6-1
d_gene: .
j_gene: TRBJ1-4
abundance: .
CDR3aa: CASRFGLLNEKLFF
CDR3nt: TGTGCCAGCAGATTCGGTCTCCTTAATGAAAAACTGTTTTTT

v_gene: TRBV6-1
d_gene: .
j_gene: TRBJ1-6
abundance: .
CDR3aa: CASSEEPLGNSPLHF
CDR3nt: TGTGCCAGCAGTGAAGAACCCCTGGGGAATTCACCCCTCCACTTT

v_gene: TRBV27
d_gene: TRBD2
j_gene: TRBJ2-3
abundance: .
CDR3aa: CASSFLGGPKDTQYF
CDR3nt: TGTGCCAGCAGTTTTCTGGGAGGGCCGAAAGATACGCAGTATTTT

v_gene: TRBV7-2
d_gene: TRBD1
j_gene: TRBJ2-7
abundance: few
CDR3aa: CASSYPGQGADEQYF
CDR3nt: TGTGCCAGCAGCTATCCGGGACAGGGGGCCGACGAGCAGTACTTC

v_gene: TRBV29-1
d_gene: TRBD2
j_gene: TRBJ2-3
abundance: .
CDR3aa: CSHLLWGGPTDTQYF
CDR3nt: TGCAGCCATTTATTATGGGGAGGGCCCACGGATACGCAGTATTTT

v_gene: TRBV23-1
d_gene: .
j_gene: TRBJ1-4
abundance: .
CDR3aa: CASGGRWGYRYATNEKLFF
CDR3nt: TGCGCCAGCGGAGGTAGGTGGGGTTATCGTTATGCAACTAATGAAAAACTGTTTTTT

v_gene: TRBV25-1
d_gene: .
j_gene: TRBJ1-2
abundance: .
CDR3aa: CASSAAGANYGYTF
CDR3nt: TGTGCCAGCAGTGCTGCGGGGGCAAACTATGGCTACACCTTC

v_gene: TRBV4-3
d_gene: .
j_gene: TRBJ2-7
abundance: .
CDR3aa: CASSQDGSLSSYEQYF
CDR3nt: TGCGCCAGCAGCCAAGACGGTTCCCTGAGCTCCTACGAGCAGTACTTC

v_gene: TRBV6-1
d_gene: .
j_gene: TRBJ1-1
abundance: .
CDR3aa: CASRPNSGAGTEAFF
CDR3nt: TGTGCCAGCAGGCCTAATTCGGGGGCGGGCACTGAAGCTTTCTTT

v_gene: TRBV11-1
d_gene: .
j_gene: TRBJ1-2
abundance: .
CDR3aa: CASSLPNTVGYTF
CDR3nt: TGTGCCAGCAGCCTACCGAACACGGTTGGCTACACCTTC

v_gene: TRBV6-4
d_gene: .
j_gene: TRBJ2-3
abundance: once
CDR3aa: CASSDDGGSDTQYF
CDR3nt: TGTGCCAGCAGTGACGATGGGGGCTCAGATACGCAGTATTTT

v_gene: TRBV19
d_gene: .
j_gene: TRBJ2-7
abundance: once
CDR3aa: CASSINRYEQYF
CDR3nt: TGTGCCAGTAGTATTAATCGCTACGAGCAGTACTTC

v_gene: TRBV4-2
d_gene: .
j_gene: TRBJ2-3
abundance: few
CDR3aa: CASSQDGLPLDTQYF
CDR3nt: TGTGCCAGCAGCCAAGACGGGCTACCCCTAGATACGCAGTATTTT

v_gene: TRBV7-9
d_gene: TRBD1
j_gene: TRBJ1-3
abundance: .
CDR3aa: CASSRKDRPGNTIYF
CDR3nt: TGTGCCAGCAGCCGGAAGGACAGGCCAGGGAACACCATATATTTT

v_gene: TRBV5-1
d_gene: .
j_gene: TRBJ2-2
abundance: .
CDR3aa: CASSFRTDTGELFF
CDR3nt: TGCGCCAGCAGCTTCCGAACAGACACCGGGGAGCTGTTTTTT

v_gene: TRBV5-6
d_gene: TRBD1
j_gene: TRBJ2-3
abundance: .
CDR3aa: CASSWRTGGYTDTQYF
CDR3nt: TGTGCCAGCAGCTGGCGGACAGGGGGCTACACAGATACGCAGTATTTT

v_gene: TRBV28
d_gene: .
j_gene: TRBJ2-7
abundance: .
CDR3aa: CASSLATGSSYEQYF
CDR3nt: TGTGCCAGCAGTTTAGCAACAGGGAGCTCCTACGAGCAGTACTTC

v_gene: TRBV7-8
d_gene: TRBD1
j_gene: TRBJ1-2
abundance: few
CDR3aa: CASSLVGGQGGYGYTF
CDR3nt: TGTGCCAGCAGCTTAGTTGGGGGACAGGGCGGCTATGGCTACACCTTC

v_gene: TRBV5-1
d_gene: TRBD2
j_gene: TRBJ2-3
abundance: once
CDR3aa: CASSREAGTDTQYF
CDR3nt: TGCGCCAGCAGCCGGGAGGCAGGCACAGATACGCAGTATTTT

v_gene: TRBV6-1
d_gene: .
j_gene: TRBJ2-2
abundance: .
CDR3aa: CASSEAWQLGGELFF
CDR3nt: TGTGCCAGCAGTGAAGCGTGGCAGTTAGGCGGGGAGCTGTTTTTT